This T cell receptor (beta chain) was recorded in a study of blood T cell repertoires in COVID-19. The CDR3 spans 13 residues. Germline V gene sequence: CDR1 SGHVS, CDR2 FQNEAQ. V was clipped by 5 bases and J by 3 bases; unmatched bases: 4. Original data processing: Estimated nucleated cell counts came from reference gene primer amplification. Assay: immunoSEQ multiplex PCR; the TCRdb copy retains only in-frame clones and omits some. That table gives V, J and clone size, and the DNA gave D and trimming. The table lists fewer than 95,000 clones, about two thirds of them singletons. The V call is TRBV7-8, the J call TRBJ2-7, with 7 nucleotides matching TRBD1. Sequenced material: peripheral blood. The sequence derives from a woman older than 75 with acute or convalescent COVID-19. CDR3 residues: CASSVGQYYEQYF. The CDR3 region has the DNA TGTGCCAGCAGCGTGGGACAGTACTACGAGCAGTACTTC.